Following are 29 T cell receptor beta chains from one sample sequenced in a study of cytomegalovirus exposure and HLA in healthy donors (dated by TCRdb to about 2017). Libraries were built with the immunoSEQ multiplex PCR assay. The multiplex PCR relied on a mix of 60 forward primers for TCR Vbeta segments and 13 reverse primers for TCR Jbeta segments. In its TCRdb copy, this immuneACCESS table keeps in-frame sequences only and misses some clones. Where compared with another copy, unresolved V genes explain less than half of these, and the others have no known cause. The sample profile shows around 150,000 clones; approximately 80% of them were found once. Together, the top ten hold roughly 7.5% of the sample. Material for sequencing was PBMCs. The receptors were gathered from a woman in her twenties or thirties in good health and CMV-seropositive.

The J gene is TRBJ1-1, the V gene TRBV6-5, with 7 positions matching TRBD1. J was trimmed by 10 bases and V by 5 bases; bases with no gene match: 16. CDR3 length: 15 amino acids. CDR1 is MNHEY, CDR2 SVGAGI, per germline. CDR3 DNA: TGTGCCAGCAGTCCGAAGGGGGCGAGTAACCCAAGAGCTTTCTTT. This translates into CASSPKGASNPRAFF.

The CDR3 region is CASSPRAGYEQYF. In nucleotides, the CDR3 is TGTGCCAGCAGCCCCCGGGCAGGGTACGAGCAGTACTTC. The chain employs TRBV14 and TRBJ2-7; a possible D gene is TRBD1 (5 bases). V lost 4 bases, J lost 4 bases, and 11 bases lay in between. The CDR3 runs 13 residues. Germline loops: CDR1 SGHDN, CDR2 FVKESK.

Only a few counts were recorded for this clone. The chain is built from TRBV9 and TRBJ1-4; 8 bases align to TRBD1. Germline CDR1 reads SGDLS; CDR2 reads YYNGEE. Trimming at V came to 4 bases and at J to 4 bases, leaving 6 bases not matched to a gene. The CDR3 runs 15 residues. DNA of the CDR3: TGTGCCAGCAGCTTATCGGGACAGGATAATGAAAAACTGTTTTTT. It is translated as CASSLSGQDNEKLFF.

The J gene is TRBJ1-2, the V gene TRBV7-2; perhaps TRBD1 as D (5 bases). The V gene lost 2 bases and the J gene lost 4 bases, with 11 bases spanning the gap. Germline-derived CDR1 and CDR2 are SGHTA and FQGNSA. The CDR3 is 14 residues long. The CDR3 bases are TGTGCCAGCAGCTTACAGGGTAACAGCTATGGCTACACCTTC. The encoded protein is CASSLQGNSYGYTF.

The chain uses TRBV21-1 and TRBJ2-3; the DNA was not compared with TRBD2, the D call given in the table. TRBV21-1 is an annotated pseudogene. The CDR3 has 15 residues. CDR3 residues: CASRAGLAIADTQYF. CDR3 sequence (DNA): TGTGCCAGCAGGGCGGGACTAGCGATAGCAGATACGCAGTATTTT.

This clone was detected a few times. CDR3 amino acids: CASSFEQGVLHF. Here the CDR3 DNA reads TGTGCCAGCAGCTTTGAACAGGGTGTCCTCCACTTT. The chain couples TRBV7-9 to TRBJ1-6; possible D gene TRBD1, 6 bases. Germline lookup yields CDR1 SEHNR and CDR2 FQNEAQ (reference sequence). Trimming took 3 bases from V and 15 from J, leaving 12 bases between them. The CDR3 runs to 12 residues.

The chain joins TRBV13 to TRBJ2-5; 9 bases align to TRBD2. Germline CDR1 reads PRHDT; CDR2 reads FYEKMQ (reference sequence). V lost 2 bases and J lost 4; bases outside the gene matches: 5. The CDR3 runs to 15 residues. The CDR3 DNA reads TGTGCCAGCAGCTTAATTGGACTAGCGACAGAGACCCAGTACTTC. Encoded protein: CASSLIGLATETQYF.

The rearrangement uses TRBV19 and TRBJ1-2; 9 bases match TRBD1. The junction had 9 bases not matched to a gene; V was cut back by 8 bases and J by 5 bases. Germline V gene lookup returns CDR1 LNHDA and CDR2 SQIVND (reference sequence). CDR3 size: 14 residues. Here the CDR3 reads CASSRQGEKYGYTF. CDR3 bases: TGTGCCAGTTCCAGACAGGGGGAAAAATATGGCTACACCTTC.

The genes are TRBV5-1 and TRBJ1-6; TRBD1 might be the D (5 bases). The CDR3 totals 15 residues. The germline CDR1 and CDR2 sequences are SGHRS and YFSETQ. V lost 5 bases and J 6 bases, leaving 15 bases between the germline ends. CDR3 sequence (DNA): TGCGCCAGCAGTTCTGGGACCGGGAGTAATTCACCCCTCCACTTT. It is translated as CASSSGTGSNSPLHF.

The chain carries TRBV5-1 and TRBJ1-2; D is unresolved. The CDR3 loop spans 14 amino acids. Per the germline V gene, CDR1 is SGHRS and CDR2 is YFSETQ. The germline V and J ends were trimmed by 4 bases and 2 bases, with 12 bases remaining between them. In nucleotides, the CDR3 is TGCGCCAGCAGCCGGGAAGCGACGAACTATGGCTACACCTTC. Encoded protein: CASSREATNYGYTF. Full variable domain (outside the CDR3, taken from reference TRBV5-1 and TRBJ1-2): KAGVTQTPRYLIKTRGQQVTLSCSPISGHRSVSWYQQTPGQGLQFLFEYFSETQRNKGNFPGRFSGRQFSNSRSEMNVSTLELGDSALYLCASSREATNYGYTFGSGTRLTVV.

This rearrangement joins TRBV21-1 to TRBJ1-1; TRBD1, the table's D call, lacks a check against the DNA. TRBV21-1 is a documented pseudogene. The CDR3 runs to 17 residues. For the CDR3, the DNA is TGTGCCAGCAGCAAAGCGCTTTACATACCCTGTAACACTGAAGCTTTCTTT. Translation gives CASSKALYIPCNTEAFF.

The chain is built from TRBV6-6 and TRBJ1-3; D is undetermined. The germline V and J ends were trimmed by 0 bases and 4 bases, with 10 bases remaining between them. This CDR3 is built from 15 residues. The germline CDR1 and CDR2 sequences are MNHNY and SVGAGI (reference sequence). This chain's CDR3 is CASSYSNGLGNTIYF. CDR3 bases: TGTGCCAGCAGTTACTCGAACGGGTTGGGAAACACCATATATTTT.

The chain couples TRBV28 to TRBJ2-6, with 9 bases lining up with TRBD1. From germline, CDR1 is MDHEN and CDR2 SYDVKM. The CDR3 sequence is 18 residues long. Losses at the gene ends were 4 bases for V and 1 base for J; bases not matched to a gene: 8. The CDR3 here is CASSSFIQGASGANVLTF. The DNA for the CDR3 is TGTGCCAGCAGTTCATTTATACAGGGGGCGTCTGGGGCCAACGTCCTGACTTTC.

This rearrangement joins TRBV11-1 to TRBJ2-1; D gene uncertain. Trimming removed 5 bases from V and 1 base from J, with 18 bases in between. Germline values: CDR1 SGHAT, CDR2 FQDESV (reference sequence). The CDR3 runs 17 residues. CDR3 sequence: CASSPRTGSVSYNEQFF. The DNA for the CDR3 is TGTGCCAGCAGCCCAAGAACTGGTTCGGTTTCCTACAATGAGCAGTTCTTC.

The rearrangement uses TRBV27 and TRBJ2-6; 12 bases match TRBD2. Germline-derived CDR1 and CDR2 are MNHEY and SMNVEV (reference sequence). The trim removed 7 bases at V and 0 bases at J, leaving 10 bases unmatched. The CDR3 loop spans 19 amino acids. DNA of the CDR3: TGTGCCAGCACCAAGACCGGGACTAGCGGGTTCTCTGGGGCCAACGTCCTGACTTTC. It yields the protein CASTKTGTSGFSGANVLTF.

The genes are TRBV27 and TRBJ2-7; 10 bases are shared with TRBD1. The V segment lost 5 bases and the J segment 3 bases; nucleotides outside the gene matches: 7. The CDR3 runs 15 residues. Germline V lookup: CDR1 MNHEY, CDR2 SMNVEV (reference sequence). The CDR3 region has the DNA TGTGCCAGCAGTGTTACCGGGACAGGGGACTACGAGCAGTACTTC. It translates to CASSVTGTGDYEQYF.

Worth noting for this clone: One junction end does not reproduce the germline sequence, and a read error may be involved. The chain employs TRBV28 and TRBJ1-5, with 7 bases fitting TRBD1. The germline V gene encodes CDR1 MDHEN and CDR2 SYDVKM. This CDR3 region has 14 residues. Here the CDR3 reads CASNPGGSNQPLHF. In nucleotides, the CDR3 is TGTGCCAGCAACCCAGGGGGTAGCAATCAGCCCCTGCATTTT.

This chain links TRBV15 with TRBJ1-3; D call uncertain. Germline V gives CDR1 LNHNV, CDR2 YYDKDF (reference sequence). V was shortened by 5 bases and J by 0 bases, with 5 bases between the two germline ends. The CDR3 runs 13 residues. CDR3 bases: TGTGCCACCAGCCCGAGCTCTGGAAACACCATATATTTT. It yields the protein CATSPSSGNTIYF.

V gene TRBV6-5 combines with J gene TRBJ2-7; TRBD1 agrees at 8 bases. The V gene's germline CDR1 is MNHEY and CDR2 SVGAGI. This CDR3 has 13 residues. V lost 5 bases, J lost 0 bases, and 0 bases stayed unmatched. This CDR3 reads CASSGQGSYEQYF. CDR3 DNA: TGTGCCAGCAGTGGACAGGGCTCCTACGAGCAGTACTTC.

CDR3 residues: CASSQDGGGAGMKTQYF. The CDR3 region has the DNA TGCGCCAGCAGCCAAGATGGGGGGGGCGCGGGTATGAAGACCCAGTACTTC. The chain uses TRBV4-3 and TRBJ2-5, with D possibly matching TRBD2 (7 bases). Germline values: CDR1 LGHNA, CDR2 YSLEER. The CDR3 has 17 residues. Trimming pared 0 bases from V and 6 bases from J, leaving 20 bases between.

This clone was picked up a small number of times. CDR3 in amino acids: CASEQAGRNTDTQYF. The CDR3 DNA reads TGTGCCAGCGAGCAAGCGGGGCGAAACACAGATACGCAGTATTTT. The chain joins TRBV7-9 to TRBJ2-3; TRBD2 matches 7 bases. V gave up 8 bases and J gave up 2 bases; unmatched junction bases: 10. This CDR3 is built from 15 residues. Germline V gene lookup returns CDR1 SEHNR and CDR2 FQNEAQ (reference sequence).

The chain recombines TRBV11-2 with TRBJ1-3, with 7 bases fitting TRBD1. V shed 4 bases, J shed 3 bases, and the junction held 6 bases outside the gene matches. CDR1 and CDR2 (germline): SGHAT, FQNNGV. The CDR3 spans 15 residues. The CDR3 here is CASSSHRGDGNTIYF. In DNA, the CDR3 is TGTGCCAGCAGCTCTCACAGGGGAGATGGAAACACCATATATTTT.

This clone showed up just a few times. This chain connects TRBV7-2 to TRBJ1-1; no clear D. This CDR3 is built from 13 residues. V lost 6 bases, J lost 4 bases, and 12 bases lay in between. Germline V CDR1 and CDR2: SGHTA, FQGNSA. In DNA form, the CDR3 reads TGTGCCAGCAGTCTTGTGGCTCGCACTGAAGCTTTCTTT. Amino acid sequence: CASSLVARTEAFF.

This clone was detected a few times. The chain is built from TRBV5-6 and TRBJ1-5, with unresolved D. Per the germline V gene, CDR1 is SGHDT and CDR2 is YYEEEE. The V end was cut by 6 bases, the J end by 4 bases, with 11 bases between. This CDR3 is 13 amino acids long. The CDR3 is CASMEGRNQPQHF. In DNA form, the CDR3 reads TGTGCCAGCATGGAGGGTCGGAATCAGCCCCAGCATTTT.

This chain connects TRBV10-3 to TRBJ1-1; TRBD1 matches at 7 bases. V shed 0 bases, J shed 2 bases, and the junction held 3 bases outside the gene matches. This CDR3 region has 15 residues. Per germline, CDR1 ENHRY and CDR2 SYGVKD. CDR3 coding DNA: TGTGCCATCAGTGAGTCGACAGGGTCTAACACTGAAGCTTTCTTT. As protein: CAISESTGSNTEAFF.

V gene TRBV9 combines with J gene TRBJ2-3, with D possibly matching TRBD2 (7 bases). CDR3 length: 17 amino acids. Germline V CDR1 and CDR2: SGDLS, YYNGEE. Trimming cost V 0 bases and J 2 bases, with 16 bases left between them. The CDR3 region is CASSVVYAGAFTDTQYF. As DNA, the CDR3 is TGTGCCAGCAGCGTAGTGTACGCGGGGGCCTTCACAGATACGCAGTATTTT.

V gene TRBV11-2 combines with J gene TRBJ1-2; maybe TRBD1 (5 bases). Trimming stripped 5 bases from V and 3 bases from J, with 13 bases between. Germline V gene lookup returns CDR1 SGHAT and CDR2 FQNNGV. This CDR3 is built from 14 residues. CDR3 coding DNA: TGTGCCAGCAGCCTCTCCCAGGGCTACTATGGCTACACCTTC. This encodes CASSLSQGYYGYTF.

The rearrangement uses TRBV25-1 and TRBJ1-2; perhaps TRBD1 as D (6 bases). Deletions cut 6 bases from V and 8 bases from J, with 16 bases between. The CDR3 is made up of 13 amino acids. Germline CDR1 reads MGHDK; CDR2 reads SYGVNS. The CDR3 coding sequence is TGTGCCAGCAGACACCCCACGGGGGGCGGCTACACCTTC. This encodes CASRHPTGGGYTF.

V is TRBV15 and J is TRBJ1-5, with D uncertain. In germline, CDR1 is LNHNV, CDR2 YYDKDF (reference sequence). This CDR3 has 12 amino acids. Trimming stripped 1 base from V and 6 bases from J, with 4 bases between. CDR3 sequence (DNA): TGTGCCACCAGCAGAGGGAGTCAGCCCCAGCATTTT. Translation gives CATSRGSQPQHF.